This T cell receptor beta chain was identified during a study of cytomegalovirus exposure and HLA in healthy donors. The method was immunoSEQ multiplex PCR; TCRdb's version includes in-frame clones alone and lacks a portion of them. The profile shows under 250,000 clones, over 80% of them singletons. CDR3 length: 14 amino acids. V was cut by 0 bases and J by 4 bases, with 9 bases left in between. Germline V gives CDR1 MGHRA, CDR2 YSYEKL. This TCR came from a woman under 30 in good health and CMV-seronegative. The rearrangement links TRBV4-1 to TRBJ1-2, with D possibly being TRBD1 (6 bases). The specimen sequenced was PBMCs. This CDR3 is CASSQDRGSYGYTF. For the CDR3, the DNA is TGCGCCAGCAGCCAAGACAGGGGTAGCTATGGCTACACCTTC.